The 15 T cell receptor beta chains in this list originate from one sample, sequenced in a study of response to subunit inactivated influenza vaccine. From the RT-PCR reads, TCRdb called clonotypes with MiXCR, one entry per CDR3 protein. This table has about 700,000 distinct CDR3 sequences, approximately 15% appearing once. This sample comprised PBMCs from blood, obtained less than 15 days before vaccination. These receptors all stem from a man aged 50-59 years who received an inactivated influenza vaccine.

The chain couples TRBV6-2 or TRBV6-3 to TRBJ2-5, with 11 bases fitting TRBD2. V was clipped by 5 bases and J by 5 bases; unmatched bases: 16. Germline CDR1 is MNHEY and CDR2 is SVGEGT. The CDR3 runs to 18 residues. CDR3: CASSRTGPTSGDPETQYF. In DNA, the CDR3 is TGTGCCAGCAGTCGAACGGGCCCGACTAGCGGGGACCCTGAGACCCAGTACTTC.

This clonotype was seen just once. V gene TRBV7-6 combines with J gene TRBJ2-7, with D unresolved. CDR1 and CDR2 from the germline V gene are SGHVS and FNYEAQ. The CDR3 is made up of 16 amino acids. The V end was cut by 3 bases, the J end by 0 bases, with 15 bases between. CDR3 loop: CASSLRATQFSYEQYF. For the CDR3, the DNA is TGTGCCAGCAGCTTGAGAGCCACCCAATTCTCCTACGAGCAGTACTTC.

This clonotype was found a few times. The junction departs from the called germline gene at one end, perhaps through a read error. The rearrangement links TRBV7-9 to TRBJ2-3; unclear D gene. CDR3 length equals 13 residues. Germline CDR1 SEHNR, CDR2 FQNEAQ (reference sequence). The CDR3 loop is CASSRPGPLSPLF. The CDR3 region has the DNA TGTGCCAGCAGCCGCCCCGGACCGCTATCGCCACTTTTT. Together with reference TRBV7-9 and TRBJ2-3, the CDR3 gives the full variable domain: DTGVSQNPRHKITKRGQNVTFRCDPISEHNRLYWYRQTLGQGPEFLTYFQNEAQLEKSRLLSDRFSAERPKGSFSTLEIQRTEQGDSAMYLCASSRPGPLSPLFGPGTRLTVL.

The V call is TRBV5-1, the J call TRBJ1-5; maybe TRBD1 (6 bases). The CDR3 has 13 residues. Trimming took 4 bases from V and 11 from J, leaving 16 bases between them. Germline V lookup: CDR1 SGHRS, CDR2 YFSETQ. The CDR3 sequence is CASSPGHGKAQHF. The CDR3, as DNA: TGCGCCAGCAGCCCGGGACACGGCAAAGCCCAGCATTTT.

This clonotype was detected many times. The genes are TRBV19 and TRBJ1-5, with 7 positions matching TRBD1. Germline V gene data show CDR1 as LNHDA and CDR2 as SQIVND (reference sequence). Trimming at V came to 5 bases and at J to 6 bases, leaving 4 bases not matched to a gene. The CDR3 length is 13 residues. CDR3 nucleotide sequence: TGTGCCAGTAGTGCACAGGGGCTTCAGCCCCAGCATTTT. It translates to CASSAQGLQPQHF.

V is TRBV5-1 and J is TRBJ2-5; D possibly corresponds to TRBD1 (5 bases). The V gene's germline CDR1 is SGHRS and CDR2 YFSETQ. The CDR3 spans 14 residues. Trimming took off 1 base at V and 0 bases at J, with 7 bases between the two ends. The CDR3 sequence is CASSLRQYQETQYF. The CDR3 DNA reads TGCGCCAGCAGCTTGAGACAGTACCAAGAGACCCAGTACTTC.

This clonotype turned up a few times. The CDR3 nucleotides read TGTGCCAGCAGCCCAGAAGGGATGGGTCAGCCCCAGCATTTT. Its protein is CASSPEGMGQPQHF. V usage is TRBV12-3 or TRBV12-4 and J usage is TRBJ1-5; the D is unclear. Trimming took off 6 bases at V and 6 bases at J, with 15 bases between the two ends. The length of the CDR3 is 14 residues.

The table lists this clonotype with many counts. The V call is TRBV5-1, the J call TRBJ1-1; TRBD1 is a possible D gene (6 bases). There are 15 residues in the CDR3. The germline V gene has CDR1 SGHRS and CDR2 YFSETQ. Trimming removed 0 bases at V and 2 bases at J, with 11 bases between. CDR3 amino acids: CASSLVPGANTEAFF. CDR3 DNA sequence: TGCGCCAGCAGCTTGGTTCCGGGGGCAAACACTGAAGCTTTCTTT. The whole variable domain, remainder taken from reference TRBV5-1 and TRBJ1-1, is KAGVTQTPRYLIKTRGQQVTLSCSPISGHRSVSWYQQTPGQGLQFLFEYFSETQRNKGNFPGRFSGRQFSNSRSEMNVSTLELGDSALYLCASSLVPGANTEAFFGQGTRLTVV.

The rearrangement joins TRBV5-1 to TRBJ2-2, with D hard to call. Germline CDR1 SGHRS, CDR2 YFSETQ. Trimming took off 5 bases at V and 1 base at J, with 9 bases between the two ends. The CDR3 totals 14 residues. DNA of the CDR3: TGCGCCAGCAGGGAGACCGTGAACACCGGGGAGCTGTTTTTT. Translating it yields CASRETVNTGELFF.

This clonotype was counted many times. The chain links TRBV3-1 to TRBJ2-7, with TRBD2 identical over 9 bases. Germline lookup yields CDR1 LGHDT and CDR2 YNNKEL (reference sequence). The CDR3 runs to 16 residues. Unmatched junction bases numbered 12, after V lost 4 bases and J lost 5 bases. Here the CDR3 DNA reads TGTGCCAGCAGCCCTCGCCAACTAGCGGGTGTTCACGAGCAGTACTTC. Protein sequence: CASSPRQLAGVHEQYF.

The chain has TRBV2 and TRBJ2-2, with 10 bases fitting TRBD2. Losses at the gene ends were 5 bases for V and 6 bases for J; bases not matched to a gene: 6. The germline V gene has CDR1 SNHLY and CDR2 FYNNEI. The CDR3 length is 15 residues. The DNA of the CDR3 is TGTGCCAGCAGTACCAGCGGGGGGGCCGCCGGGGAGCTGTTTTTT. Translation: CASSTSGGAAGELFF.

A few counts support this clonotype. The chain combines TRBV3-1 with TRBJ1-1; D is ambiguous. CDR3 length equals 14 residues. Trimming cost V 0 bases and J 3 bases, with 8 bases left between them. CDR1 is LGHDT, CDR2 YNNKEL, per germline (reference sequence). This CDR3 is CASSQDLRYTEAFF. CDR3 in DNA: TGTGCCAGCAGCCAAGATTTGAGATACACTGAAGCTTTCTTT.

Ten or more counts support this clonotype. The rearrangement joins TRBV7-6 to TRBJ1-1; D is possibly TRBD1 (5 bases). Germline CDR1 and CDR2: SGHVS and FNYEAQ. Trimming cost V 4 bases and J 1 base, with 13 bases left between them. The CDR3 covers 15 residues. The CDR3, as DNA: TGTGCCAGCAGCTCCAGCAGCGGGGGGAACACTGAAGCTTTCTTT. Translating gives CASSSSSGGNTEAFF.

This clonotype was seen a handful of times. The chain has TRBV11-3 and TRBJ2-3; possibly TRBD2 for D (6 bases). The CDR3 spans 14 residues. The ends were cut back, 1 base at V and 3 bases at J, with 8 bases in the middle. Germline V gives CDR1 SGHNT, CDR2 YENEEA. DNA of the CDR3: TGTGCCAGCAGCTTAGCGGGGGAAACAGATACGCAGTATTTT. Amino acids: CASSLAGETDTQYF. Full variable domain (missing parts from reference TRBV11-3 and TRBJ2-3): EAGVVQSPRYKIIEKKQPVAFWCNPISGHNTLYWYLQNLGQGPELLIRYENEEAVDDSQLPKDRFSAERLKGVDSTLKIQPAELGDSAVYLCASSLAGETDTQYFGPGTRLTVL.

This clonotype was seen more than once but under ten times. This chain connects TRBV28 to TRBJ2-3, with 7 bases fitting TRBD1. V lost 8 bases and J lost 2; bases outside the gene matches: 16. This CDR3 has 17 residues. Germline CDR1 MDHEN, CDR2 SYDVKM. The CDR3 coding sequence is TGTGCCAGCGGATCCCGTACAGGGGACCCAATCACAGATACGCAGTATTTT. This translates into CASGSRTGDPITDTQYF.